This TCR beta chain emerged from a study of T cells in Graves' hyperthyroidism and ophthalmopathy. RNA transcripts yielded amplified TCR beta CDR3 regions. Carried out on the TCR CDR3, a first-round RT-PCR used the HTBI primer set. One entry per CDR3 protein results from TCRdb running MiXCR on the multiplex PCR reads. Of about 320,000 distinct CDR3 sequences detected, around a sixth appear once; the ten largest clones hold roughly 31%. Cells are PBMCs isolated from roughly 10 ml of fresh blood. Findings of the study overall: Blood also held most thyroid clonotypes expanded beyond 0.001. Ophthalmopathy was separated from stable hyperthyroidism by a 13 V-J model. The model anticipated ophthalmopathy a median about 7 months pre-onset.

V was pared by 6 bases and J by 1 base, with 15 bases between. The germline CDR1 and CDR2 sequences are DFQATT and SNEGSKA (reference sequence). This CDR3 has 14 amino acids. In the case of this clonotype: Its antigen remains unknown.

The chain recombines TRBV20-1 with TRBJ2-5, with D perhaps matching TRBD2 (6 bases). The origin of this receptor is a man aged 30-40 years with Graves' hyperthyroidism. What was sequenced was blood. The CDR3, as DNA: TGCAGTGCCTTAGGAGGGATTGCCCAAGAGACCCAGTACTTC. This translates into CSALGGIAQETQYF.